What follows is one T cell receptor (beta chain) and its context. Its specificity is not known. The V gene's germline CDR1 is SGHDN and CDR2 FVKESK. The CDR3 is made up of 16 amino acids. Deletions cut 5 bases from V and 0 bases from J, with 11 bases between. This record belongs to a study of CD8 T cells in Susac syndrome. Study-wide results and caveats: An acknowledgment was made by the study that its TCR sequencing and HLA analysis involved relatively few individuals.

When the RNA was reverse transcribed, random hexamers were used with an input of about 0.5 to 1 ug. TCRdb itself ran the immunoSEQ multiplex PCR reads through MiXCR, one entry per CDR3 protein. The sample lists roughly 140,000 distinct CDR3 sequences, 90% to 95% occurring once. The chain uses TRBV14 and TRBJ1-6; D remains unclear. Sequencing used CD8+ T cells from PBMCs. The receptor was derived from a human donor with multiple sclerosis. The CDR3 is CASSYRRSSYNSPLHF. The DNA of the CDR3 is TGTGCCAGCAGCTACCGACGGAGCTCCTATAATTCACCCCTCCACTTT.